This T cell receptor (beta chain) was recovered during a study of blood T cell repertoires in COVID-19. Across the whole study: Sites in the United States, Italy and Spain provided acute and convalescent COVID-19 samples.

This clone occurred once. Per the germline V gene, CDR1 is SGHVS and CDR2 is FQNEAQ. The CDR3 is 16 amino acids. V lost 5 bases, J lost 6 bases, and 12 bases stayed unmatched. Clones were sequenced by immunoSEQ multiplex PCR, and TCRdb holds only the in-frame ones, with some missing. This table holds a few hundred thousand clones, 89% found once. The sequence was obtained from a man aged 40-49 years with acute or convalescent COVID-19. This chain joins TRBV7-8 and TRBJ1-1; 10 bases map to TRBD1. The sequenced sample consisted of peripheral blood. The CDR3 here is CASSTRTGGWGAEAFF. The CDR3 DNA is TGTGCCAGCAGCACGAGGACAGGGGGTTGGGGGGCTGAAGCTTTCTTT.